This TCR beta chain came from a study of shared clonotypes between healthy human individuals. Study context: Per donor, CD8 memory used one plate, CD8 naive used two, CD4 memory used three and CD4 naive used three. Study-wide results and caveats: Generation probabilities were higher for clonotypes shared across all four sorted-subset donors than for unshared ones.

The CDR3 consists of 19 residues. Trimming cost V 4 bases and J 2 bases; bases outside gene matches: 13. The V gene's germline CDR1 is SGHRS and CDR2 YFSETQ. Remarks on this clone: Its antigen is still unknown.

Splitting the CD4+ cells yielded a CD45RA+ naive subset and a CD45RA-negative memory subset. Sequencing was performed with immunoSEQ multiplex PCR; in TCRdb, only in-frame clones are kept and a portion is missing. The sample gives millions of clones, over 85% of which show up once; about 0.39% is in the top ten. The receptor was derived from a man younger than 30 in good health. Some clones in this sample may be carry-over from other donors' samples. The chain is built from TRBV5-1 and TRBJ2-1, with 12 bases fitting TRBD2. The sequenced sample consisted of naive CD4+ T cells from PBMCs. Documented subset: CD45RA+ positively selected. The CDR3 DNA sequence: TGCGCCAGCAGCCCAGTACCCGGACTAGCGGGGCTAACCTACAATGAGCAGTTCTTC. It specifies CASSPVPGLAGLTYNEQFF.